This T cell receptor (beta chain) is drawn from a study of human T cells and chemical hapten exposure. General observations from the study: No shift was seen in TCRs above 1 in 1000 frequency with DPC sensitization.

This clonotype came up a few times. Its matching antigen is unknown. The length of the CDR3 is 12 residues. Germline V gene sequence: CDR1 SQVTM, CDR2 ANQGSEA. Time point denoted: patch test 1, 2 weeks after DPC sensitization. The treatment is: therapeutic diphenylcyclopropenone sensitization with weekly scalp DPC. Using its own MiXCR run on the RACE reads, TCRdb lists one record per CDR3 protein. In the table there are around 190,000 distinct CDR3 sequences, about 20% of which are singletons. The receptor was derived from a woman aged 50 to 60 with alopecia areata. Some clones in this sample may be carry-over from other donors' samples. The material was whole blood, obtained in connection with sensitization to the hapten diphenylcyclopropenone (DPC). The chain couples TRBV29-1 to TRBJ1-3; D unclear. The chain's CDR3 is CSATGSGNTIYF. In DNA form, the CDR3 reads TGCAGTGCCACGGGCTCTGGAAACACCATATATTTT.